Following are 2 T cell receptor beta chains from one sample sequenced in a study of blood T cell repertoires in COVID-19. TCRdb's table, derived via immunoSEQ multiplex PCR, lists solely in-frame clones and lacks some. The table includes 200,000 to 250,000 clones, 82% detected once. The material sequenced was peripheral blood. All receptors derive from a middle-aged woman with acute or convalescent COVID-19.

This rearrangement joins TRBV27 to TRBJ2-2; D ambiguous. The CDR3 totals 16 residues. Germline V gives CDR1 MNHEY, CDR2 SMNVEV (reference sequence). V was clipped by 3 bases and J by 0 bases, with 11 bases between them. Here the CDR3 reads CASSFFVAANTGELFF. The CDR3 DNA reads TGTGCCAGCAGTTTCTTCGTAGCAGCGAACACCGGGGAGCTGTTTTTT.

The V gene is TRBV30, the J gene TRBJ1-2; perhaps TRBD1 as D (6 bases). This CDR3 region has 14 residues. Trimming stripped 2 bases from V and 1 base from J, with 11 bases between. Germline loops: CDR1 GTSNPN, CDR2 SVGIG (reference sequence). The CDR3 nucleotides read TGTGCCTGGAGTACTGGACAGTATAACTATGGCTACACCTTC. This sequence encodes CAWSTGQYNYGYTF. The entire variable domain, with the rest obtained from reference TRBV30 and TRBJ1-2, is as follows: SQTIHQWPATLVQPVGSPLSLECTVEGTSNPNLYWYRQAAGRGLQLLFYSVGIGQISSEVPQNLSASRPQDRQFILSSKKLLLSDSGFYLCAWSTGQYNYGYTFGSGTRLTVV.